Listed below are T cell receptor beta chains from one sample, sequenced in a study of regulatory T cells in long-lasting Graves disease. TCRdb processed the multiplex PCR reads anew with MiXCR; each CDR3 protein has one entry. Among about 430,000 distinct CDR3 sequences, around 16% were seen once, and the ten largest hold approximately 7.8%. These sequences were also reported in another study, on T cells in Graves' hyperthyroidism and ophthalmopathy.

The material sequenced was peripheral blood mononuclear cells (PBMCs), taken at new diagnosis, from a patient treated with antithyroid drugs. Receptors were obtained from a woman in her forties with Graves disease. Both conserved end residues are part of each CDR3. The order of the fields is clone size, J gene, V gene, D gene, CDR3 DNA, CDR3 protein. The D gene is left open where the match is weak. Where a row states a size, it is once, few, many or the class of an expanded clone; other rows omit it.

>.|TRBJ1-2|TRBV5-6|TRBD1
TGTGCCAGCAGCAGCCCCGCGGGGACAGGGGATGGCTACACCTTC
CASSSPAGTGDGYTF
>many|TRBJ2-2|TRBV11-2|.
TGTGCCAGCAGCCCTTGGGTAATCACAAACACCGGGGAGCTGTTTTTT
CASSPWVITNTGELFF
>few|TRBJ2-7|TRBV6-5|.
TGTGCCAGCAGTTATGGGCCCCTAGGCGACGAGCAGTACTTC
CASSYGPLGDEQYF
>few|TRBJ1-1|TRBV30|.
TGTGCCTGGAGGACAGGAACCACTGAAGCTTTCTTT
CAWRTGTTEAFF
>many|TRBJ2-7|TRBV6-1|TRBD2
TGTGCCAGCAGACAATCCGGCGCTAGCGGGAGCTACGAGCAGTACTTC
CASRQSGASGSYEQYF
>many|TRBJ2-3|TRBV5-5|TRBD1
TGTGCCAGCAGCCGGAGGACAGGCAACACAGATACGCAGTATTTT
CASSRRTGNTDTQYF
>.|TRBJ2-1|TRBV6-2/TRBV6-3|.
TGTGCCAGCAGTCGTCGTGGCGGGGTGAAGTACAATGAGCAGTTCTTC
CASSRRGGVKYNEQFF
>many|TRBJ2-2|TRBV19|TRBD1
TGTGCCAGTAGTCACCTGAAGGGGGCAGCGAAAACCGGGGAGCTGTTTTTT
CASSHLKGAAKTGELFF
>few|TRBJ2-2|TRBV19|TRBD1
TGTGCCAGTAGTTTTAGACAGGGGTTCACCGGGGAGCTGTTTTTT
CASSFRQGFTGELFF
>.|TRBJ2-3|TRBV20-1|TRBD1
TGCAGTGCAACCAGGACAGGGCGTACAGATACGCAGTATTTT
CSATRTGRTDTQYF
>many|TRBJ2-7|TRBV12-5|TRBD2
TGTGCTAGCCGGACTAGCGGGAGGTACGAGCAGTACTTC
CASRTSGRYEQYF
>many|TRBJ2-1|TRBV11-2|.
TGTGCCAGCAGCGTTTCTAGGAATAATGAGCAGTTCTTC
CASSVSRNNEQFF
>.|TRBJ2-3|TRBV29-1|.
TGCAGCGTTCGGGCGGGTGGCACCACAGATACGCAGTATTTT
CSVRAGGTTDTQYF
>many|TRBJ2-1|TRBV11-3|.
TGTGCCAGCAGCCCAGCGCGGGGCAACCTCTGGGAGGAGCAGTTCTTC
CASSPARGNLWEEQFF
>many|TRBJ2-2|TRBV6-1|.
TGTGCCAGCAGTGAAGCCAGCCACCAAGGCACCGGGGAGCTGTTTTTT
CASSEASHQGTGELFF
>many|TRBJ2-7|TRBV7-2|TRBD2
TGTGCCAGCATCAGGACTAGCGGGAGTCCTTGGGCCTACGAGCAGTACTTC
CASIRTSGSPWAYEQYF
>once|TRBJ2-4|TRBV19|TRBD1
TGTGCCAGTAGTACAAAAGGGACAGGGAGGACCCTTCAGTACTTC
CASSTKGTGRTLQYF
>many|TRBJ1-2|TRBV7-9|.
TGTGCCAGCAGCTGGAGCTCTAACTATGGCTACACCTTC
CASSWSSNYGYTF
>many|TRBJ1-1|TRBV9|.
TGTGCCAGCAGCGTAAGTGGTCGGCTAAACACTGAAGCTTTCTTT
CASSVSGRLNTEAFF
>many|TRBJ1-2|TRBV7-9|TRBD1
TGTGCCAGCAGTCTAGGGGGCCTTGGCTATGGCTACACCTTC
CASSLGGLGYGYTF
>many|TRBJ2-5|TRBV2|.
TGTGCCAGCAGTGAATGGGGTCCGGTGGAGACCCAGTACTTC
CASSEWGPVETQYF
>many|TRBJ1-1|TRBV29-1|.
TGCAGCGCAGCGGGACTCCCGAACACTGAAGCTTTCTTT
CSAAGLPNTEAFF
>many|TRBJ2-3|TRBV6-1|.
TGTGCCAGCAGTGAATACCCGGGGGAAGCGGGCACAGATACGCAGTATTTT
CASSEYPGEAGTDTQYF
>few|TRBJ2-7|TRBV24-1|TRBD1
TGTGCCACCAGCCCGGGACAGGGGGACTACGAGCAGTACTTC
CATSPGQGDYEQYF
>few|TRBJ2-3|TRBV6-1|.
TGTGCCAGCAGCAGACAGTACACAGATACGCAGTATTTT
CASSRQYTDTQYF
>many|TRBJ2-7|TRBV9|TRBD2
TGTGCCAGCAGCGAGGGACTAGCGGATTACGAGCAGTACTTC
CASSEGLADYEQYF
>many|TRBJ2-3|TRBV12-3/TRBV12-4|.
TGTGCCAGCAGTCCTCCCCGTTGGCGGTACTACACAGATACGCAGTATTTT
CASSPPRWRYYTDTQYF
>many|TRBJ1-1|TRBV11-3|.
TGTGCCAGCAGCAGACGTTCTGGGTACACTGAAGCTTTCTTT
CASSRRSGYTEAFF
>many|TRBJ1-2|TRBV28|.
TGTGCCAGCAGCGCTACCGTCTATGGCTACACCTTC
CASSATVYGYTF
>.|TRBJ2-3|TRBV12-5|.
TGTGCTAGTGGTCCACCTACTCCCGGGGGCACAGATACGCAGTATTTT
CASGPPTPGGTDTQYF
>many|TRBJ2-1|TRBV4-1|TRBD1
TGCGCCAGCAGCCAAGTATCAGGGGGCAATGAGCAGTTCTTC
CASSQVSGGNEQFF
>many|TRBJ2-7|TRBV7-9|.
TGTGCCAGCAGCGAGGCCCCGACCTACGAGCAGTACTTC
CASSEAPTYEQYF
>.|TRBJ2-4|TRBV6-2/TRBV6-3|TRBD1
TGTGCCAGCAGTGTGTCAGGGGGCATGACCAAAAACATTCAGTACTTC
CASSVSGGMTKNIQYF
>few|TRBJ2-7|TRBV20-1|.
TGCAGTGCAGGGGGAAGGGGGATACTCTACGAGCAGTACTTC
CSAGGRGILYEQYF
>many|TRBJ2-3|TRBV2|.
TGTGCCAGCATGTTCGAGGAAGATACGCAGTATTTT
CASMFEEDTQYF
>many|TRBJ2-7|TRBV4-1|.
TGCGCCAGCAGCCAAGATACCCCGGGAATCTACGAGCAGTACTTC
CASSQDTPGIYEQYF
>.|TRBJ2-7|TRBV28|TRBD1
TGTGCCAGCAGTTTAACCGGGACAGAATACGAGCAGTACTTC
CASSLTGTEYEQYF
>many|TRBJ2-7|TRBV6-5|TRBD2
TGTGCCAGCAGTTACTCCGGGAGGGATTCCTACGAGCAGTACTTC
CASSYSGRDSYEQYF
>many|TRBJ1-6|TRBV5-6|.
TGTGCCAGCAGCACCGGAATGGGGAATTCACCCCTCCACTTT
CASSTGMGNSPLHF
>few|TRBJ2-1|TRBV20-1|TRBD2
TGCAGTGCTGGGGGACTAGCGGGAGACAATGAGCAGTTCTTC
CSAGGLAGDNEQFF
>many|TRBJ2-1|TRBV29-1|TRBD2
TGCAGCGTGACGACTAGCGGAGACCACAATGAGCAGTTCTTC
CSVTTSGDHNEQFF